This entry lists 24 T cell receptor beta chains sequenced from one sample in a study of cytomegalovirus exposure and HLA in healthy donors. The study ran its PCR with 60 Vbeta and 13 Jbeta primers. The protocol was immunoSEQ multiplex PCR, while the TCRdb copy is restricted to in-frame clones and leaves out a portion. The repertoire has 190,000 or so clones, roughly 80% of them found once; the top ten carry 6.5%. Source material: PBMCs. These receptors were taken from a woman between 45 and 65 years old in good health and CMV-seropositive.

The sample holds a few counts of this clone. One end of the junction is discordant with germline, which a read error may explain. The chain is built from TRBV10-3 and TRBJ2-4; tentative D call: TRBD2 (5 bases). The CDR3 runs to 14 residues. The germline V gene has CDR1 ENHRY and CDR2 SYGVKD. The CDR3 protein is CAISPQGGKNSQYF. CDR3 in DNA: TGTGCCATCAGCCCCCAAGGAGGAAAAAACAGTCAGTACTTC.

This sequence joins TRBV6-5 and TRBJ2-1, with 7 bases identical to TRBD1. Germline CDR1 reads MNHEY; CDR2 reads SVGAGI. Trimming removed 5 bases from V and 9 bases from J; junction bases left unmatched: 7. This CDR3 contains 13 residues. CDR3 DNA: TGTGCCAGCAGTCACAGGGGCCCTAGTGAGCAGTTCTTC. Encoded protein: CASSHRGPSEQFF.

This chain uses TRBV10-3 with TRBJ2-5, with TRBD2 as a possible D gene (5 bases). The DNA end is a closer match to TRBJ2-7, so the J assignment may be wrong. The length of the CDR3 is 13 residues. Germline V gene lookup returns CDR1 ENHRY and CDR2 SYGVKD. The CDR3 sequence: CAISESQEDEQYF. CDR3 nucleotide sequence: TGTGCCATCAGTGAGTCTCAGGAGGACGAGCAGTACTTC.

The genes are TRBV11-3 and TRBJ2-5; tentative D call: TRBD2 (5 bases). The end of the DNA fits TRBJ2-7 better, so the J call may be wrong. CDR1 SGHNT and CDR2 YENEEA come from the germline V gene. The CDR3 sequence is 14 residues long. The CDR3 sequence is CASSLGASTNEQYF. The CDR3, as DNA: TGTGCCAGCAGCTTAGGTGCTAGCACCAACGAGCAGTACTTC.

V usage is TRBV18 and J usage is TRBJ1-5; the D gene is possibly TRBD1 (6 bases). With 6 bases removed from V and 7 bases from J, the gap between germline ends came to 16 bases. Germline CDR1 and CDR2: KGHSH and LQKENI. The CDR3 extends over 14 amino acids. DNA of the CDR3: TGTGCCAGCTCTACAGGGATGGTAGGGCAGCCCCAGCATTTT. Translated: CASSTGMVGQPQHF. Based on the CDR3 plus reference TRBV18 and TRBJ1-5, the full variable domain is NAGVMQNPRHLVRRRGQEARLRCSPMKGHSHVYWYRQLPEEGLKFMVYLQKENIIDESGMPKERFSAEFPKEGPSILRIQQVVRGDSAAYFCASSTGMVGQPQHFGDGTRLSIL.

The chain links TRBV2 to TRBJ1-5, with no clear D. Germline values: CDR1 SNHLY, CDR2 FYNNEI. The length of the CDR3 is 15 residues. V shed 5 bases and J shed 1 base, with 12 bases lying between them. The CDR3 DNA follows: TGTGCCAGCAGTCTCGCGCACCTCAGCAATCAGCCCCAGCATTTT. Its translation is CASSLAHLSNQPQHF. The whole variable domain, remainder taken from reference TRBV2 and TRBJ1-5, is EPEVTQTPSHQVTQMGQEVILRCVPISNHLYFYWYRQILGQKVEFLVSFYNNEISEKSEIFDDQFSVERPDGSNFTLKIRSTKLEDSAMYFCASSLAHLSNQPQHFGDGTRLSIL.

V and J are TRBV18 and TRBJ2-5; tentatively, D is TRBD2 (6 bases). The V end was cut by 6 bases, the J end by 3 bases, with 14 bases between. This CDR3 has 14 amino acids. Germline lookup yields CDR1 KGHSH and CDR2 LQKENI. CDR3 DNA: TGTGCCAGCTCCTCGGGACTGGGAAAAGAGACCCAGTACTTC. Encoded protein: CASSSGLGKETQYF.

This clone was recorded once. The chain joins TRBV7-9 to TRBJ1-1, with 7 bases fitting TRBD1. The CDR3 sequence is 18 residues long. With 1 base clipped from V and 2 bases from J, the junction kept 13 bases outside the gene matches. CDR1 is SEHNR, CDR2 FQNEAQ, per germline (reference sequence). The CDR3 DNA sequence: TGTGCCAGCAGCTTAGACCCCTGGAGGGACAGCGGTAACACTGAAGCTTTCTTT. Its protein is CASSLDPWRDSGNTEAFF.

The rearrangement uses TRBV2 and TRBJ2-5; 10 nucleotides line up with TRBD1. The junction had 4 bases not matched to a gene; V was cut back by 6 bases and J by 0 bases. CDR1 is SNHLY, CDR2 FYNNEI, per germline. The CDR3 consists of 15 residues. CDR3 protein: CASRAGTGDQETQYF. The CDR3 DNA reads TGTGCCAGCAGAGCCGGGACAGGGGACCAAGAGACCCAGTACTTC.

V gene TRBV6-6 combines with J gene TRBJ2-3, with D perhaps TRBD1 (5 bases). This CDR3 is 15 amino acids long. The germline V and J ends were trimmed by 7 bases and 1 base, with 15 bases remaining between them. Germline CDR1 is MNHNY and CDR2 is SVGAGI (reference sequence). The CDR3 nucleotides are TGTGCCAGCATGCCACAGGTTTCTGGCACAGATACGCAGTATTTT. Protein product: CASMPQVSGTDTQYF.

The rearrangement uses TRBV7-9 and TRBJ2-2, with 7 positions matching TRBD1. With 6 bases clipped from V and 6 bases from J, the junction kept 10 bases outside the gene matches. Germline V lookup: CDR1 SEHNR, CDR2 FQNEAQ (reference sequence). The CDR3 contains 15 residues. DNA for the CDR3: TGTGCCAGCAGAGGGAGACAGGGTCTTTCCGGGGAGCTGTTTTTT. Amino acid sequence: CASRGRQGLSGELFF.

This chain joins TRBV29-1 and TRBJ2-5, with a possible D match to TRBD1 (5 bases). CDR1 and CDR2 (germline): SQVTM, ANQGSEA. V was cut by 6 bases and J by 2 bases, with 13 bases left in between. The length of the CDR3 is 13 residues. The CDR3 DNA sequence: TGCAGCGTCTCTTACACAGGACAAGAGACCCAGTACTTC. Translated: CSVSYTGQETQYF.

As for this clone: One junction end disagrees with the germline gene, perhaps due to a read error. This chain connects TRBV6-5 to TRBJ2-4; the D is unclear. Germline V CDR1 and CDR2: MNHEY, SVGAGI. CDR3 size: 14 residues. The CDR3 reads CASSRHPAKNSQYF. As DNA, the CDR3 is TGTGCCAGCAGTCGCCACCCCGCCAAAAACAGTCAGTACTTC.

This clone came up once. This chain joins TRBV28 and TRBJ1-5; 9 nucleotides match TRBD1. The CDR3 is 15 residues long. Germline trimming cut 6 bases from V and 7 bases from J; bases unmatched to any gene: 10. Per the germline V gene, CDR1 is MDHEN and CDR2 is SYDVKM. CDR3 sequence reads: CASRLPTGGAQPQHF. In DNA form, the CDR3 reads TGTGCCAGCAGGCTCCCCACAGGGGGCGCCCAGCCCCAGCATTTT.

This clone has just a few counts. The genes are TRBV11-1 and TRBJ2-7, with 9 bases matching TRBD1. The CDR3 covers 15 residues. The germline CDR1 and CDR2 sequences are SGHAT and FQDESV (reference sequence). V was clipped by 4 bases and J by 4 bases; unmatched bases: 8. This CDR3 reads CASSSFTGGAYEQYF. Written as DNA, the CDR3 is TGTGCCAGCAGCTCGTTTACAGGGGGCGCTTACGAGCAGTACTTC.

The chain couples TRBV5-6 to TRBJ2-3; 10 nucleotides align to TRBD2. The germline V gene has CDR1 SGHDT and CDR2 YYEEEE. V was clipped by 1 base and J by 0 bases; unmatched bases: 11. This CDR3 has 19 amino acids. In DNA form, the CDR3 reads TGTGCCAGCAGCTTGAGGACTAGCGGCTTGGGTGGGAGCACAGATACGCAGTATTTT. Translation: CASSLRTSGLGGSTDTQYF. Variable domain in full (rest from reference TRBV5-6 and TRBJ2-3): DAGVTQSPTHLIKTRGQQVTLRCSPKSGHDTVSWYQQALGQGPQFIFQYYEEEERQRGNFPDRFSGHQFPNYSSELNVNALLLGDSALYLCASSLRTSGLGGSTDTQYFGPGTRLTVL.

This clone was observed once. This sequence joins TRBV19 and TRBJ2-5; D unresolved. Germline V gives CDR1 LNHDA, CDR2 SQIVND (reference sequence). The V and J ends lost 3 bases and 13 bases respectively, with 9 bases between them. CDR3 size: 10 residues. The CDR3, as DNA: TGTGCCAGTAGTATGAACTTCGGGTACTTC. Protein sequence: CASSMNFGYF. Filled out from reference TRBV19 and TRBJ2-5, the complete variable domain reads DGGITQSPKYLFRKEGQNVTLSCEQNLNHDAMYWYRQDPGQGLRLIYYSQIVNDFQKGDIAEGYSVSREKKESFPLTVTSAQKNPTAFYLCASSMNFGYFGPGTRLLVL.

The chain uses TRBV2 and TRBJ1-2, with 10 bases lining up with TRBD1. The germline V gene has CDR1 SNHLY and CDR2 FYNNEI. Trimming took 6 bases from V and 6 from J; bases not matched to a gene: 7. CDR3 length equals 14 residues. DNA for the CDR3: TGTGCCAGCAGCGGGGACAGGGGATGGGATGGCTACACCTTC. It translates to CASSGDRGWDGYTF.

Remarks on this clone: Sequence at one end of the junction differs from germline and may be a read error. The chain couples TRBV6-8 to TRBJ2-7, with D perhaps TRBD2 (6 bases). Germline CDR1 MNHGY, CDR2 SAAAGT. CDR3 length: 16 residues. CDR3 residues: CASSYSMSGTDYKQYF. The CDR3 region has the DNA TGTGCCAGCAGTTACTCGATGTCGGGGACGGACTACAAGCAGTACTTC.

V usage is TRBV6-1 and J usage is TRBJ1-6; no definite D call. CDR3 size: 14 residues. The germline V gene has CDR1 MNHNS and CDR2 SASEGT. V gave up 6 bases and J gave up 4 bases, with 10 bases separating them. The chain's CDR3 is CASSPMAYNSPLHF. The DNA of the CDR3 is TGTGCCAGCAGCCCGATGGCTTATAATTCACCCCTCCACTTT.

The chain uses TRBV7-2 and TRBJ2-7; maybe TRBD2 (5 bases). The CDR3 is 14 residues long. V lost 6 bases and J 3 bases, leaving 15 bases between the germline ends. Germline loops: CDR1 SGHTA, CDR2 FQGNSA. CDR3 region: CASSPQAGIYEQYF. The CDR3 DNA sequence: TGTGCCAGCAGTCCGCAGGCGGGTATCTACGAGCAGTACTTC.

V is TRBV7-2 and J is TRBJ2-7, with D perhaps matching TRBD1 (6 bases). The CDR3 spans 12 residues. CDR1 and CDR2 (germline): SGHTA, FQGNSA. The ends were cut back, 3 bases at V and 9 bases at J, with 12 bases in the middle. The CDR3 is CASSFTGLGQYF. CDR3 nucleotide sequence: TGTGCCAGCAGCTTCACAGGGTTAGGGCAGTACTTC.

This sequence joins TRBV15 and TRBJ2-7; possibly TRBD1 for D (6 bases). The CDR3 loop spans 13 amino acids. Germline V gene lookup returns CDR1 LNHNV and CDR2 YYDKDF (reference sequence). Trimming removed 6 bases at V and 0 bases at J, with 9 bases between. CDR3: CATRRQASYEQYF. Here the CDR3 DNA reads TGTGCCACCAGACGACAGGCCTCCTACGAGCAGTACTTC.

The CDR3 region has the DNA TGTGCCAGTAGTATGGGAGACAGGGCATTTGGCTACACCTTC. Protein product: CASSMGDRAFGYTF. The chain has TRBV19 and TRBJ1-2; TRBD1 aligns across 7 bases. Germline V lookup: CDR1 LNHDA, CDR2 SQIVND (reference sequence). Trimming took 3 bases from V and 7 from J; bases not matched to a gene: 8. The CDR3 runs 14 residues.